This T cell receptor beta chain was observed in a study of regulatory and conventional T cells in RAG deficiency. The J segment lost 2 bases and the V segment lost 4 bases, leaving 3 bases of the junction unmatched. Germline V CDR1 and CDR2: GTSNPN, SVGIG (reference sequence). CDR3 length: 13 amino acids. TCRdb's copy holds only in-frame clones and misses some; the assay was immunoSEQ multiplex PCR. The profile shows fewer than 35,000 clones, 85% to 90% of them singletons. These sequences were also reported in another study, on regulatory T cells. As that study records: The PCR used 52 TRBV and 13 TRBJ primers.

The sequenced sample was CD8+ T cells sorted from blood. The TCR originated in a human donor in good health. V gene TRBV30 combines with J gene TRBJ2-3; 7 positions agree with TRBD2. The DNA for the CDR3 is TGTGCCTGGAACCTAGCGGCCACAGATACGCAGTATTTT. It yields the protein CAWNLAATDTQYF.